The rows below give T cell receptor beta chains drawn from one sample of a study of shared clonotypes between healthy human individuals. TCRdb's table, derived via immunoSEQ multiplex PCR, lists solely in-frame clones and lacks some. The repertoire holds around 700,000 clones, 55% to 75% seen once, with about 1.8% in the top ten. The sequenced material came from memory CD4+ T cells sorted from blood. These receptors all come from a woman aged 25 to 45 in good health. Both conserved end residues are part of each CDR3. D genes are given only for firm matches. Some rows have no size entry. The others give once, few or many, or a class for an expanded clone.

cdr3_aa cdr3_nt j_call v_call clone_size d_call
CASRPRTPYGYTF TGTGCCAGCAGACCCCGTACACCTTATGGCTACACCTTC TRBJ1-2 TRBV28 NA NA
CASSSGGNGNQPQHF TGTGCCAGCAGCTCCGGCGGGAATGGCAATCAGCCCCAGCATTTT TRBJ1-5 TRBV7-8 many NA
CASSLDYRYQETQYF TGTGCCAGCAGCCTGGACTACCGGTACCAAGAGACCCAGTACTTC TRBJ2-5 TRBV7-2 NA NA
CASSWDRANYGYTF TGTGCCAGCTCGTGGGACAGAGCTAACTATGGCTACACCTTC TRBJ1-2 TRBV18 once TRBD1
CASKGGVGQPQHF TGTGCCAGCAAGGGGGGGGTTGGCCAGCCCCAGCATTTT TRBJ1-5 TRBV28 once NA
CASSHTNTYEQYF TGCGCCAGCAGCCACACTAATACCTACGAGCAGTACTTC TRBJ2-7 TRBV4-1 NA NA
CASSPRGGGFYQETQYF TGTGCCAGCAGCCCCCGGGGGGGTGGATTTTATCAGGAGACCCAGTACTTC TRBJ2-5 TRBV11-2 few TRBD2
CASNYQTTQYF TGTGCCAGCAACTACCAAACGACCCAGTACTTC TRBJ2-5 TRBV2 NA NA
CASRKTGGNEQFF TGTGCCAGCAGAAAGACAGGGGGCAATGAGCAGTTCTTC TRBJ2-1 TRBV6-5 few TRBD1
CASSLGQDTDTQYF TGCGCCAGCAGCCTCGGACAGGACACAGATACGCAGTATTTT TRBJ2-3 TRBV5-1 few TRBD1
CASSPDRRNTEAFF TGTGCCAGCAGTCCGGACAGGCGAAACACTGAAGCTTTCTTT TRBJ1-1 TRBV6-4 NA TRBD1
CASLPRDGTGGNEQYF TGTGCCAGCCTTCCGAGAGACGGGACAGGGGGCAACGAGCAGTACTTC TRBJ2-7 TRBV28 NA TRBD1
CASSLPGQRNTEAFF TGTGCCAGCAGCCTCCCGGGACAGCGAAACACTGAAGCTTTCTTT TRBJ1-1 TRBV7-2 NA TRBD1
CASSQEGSNQPQHF TGTGCCAGCAGCCAAGAGGGCAGCAATCAGCCCCAGCATTTT TRBJ1-5 TRBV4-2 few NA
CAGQGYGYTF TGTGCCGGACAGGGATATGGCTACACCTTC TRBJ1-2 TRBV2 NA TRBD1
CAISESSETKEKLFF TGTGCCATCAGTGAGTCTTCAGAAACTAAAGAAAAACTGTTTTTT TRBJ1-4 TRBV10-3 few NA
CASREGVGETQYF TGCGCCAGCAGGGAAGGGGTTGGGGAGACCCAGTACTTC TRBJ2-5 TRBV5-1 NA NA
CASSLGRYGGTQYF TGTGCCAGCAGCTTAGGACGATACGGGGGGACCCAGTACTTC TRBJ2-5 TRBV7-8 NA NA
CASSVSSGIYGYTF TGTGCCAGCAGCGTAAGTTCAGGGATCTATGGCTACACCTTC TRBJ1-2 TRBV9 many NA
CASSPRAAETQYF TGTGCCAGCAGCCCCCGGGCGGCGGAGACCCAGTACTTC TRBJ2-5 TRBV7-9 NA NA
CASSIAASGRYEQYF TGTGCCAGTAGTATCGCGGCTAGCGGGAGGTACGAGCAGTACTTC TRBJ2-7 TRBV19 NA TRBD2
CASTTYLNTEAFF TGTGCCAGCACAACGTACCTGAACACTGAAGCTTTCTTT TRBJ1-1 TRBV7-2 few NA
CASIGHDPYEQYF TGTGCCAGCATCGGGCACGACCCCTACGAGCAGTACTTC TRBJ2-7 TRBV6-5 NA NA
CASSEEGNYEQYF TGTGCCAGCAGTGAAGAGGGCAACTACGAGCAGTACTTC TRBJ2-7 TRBV25-1 many NA
CASSYEWVRHEQFF TGTGCCAGCAGTTACGAGTGGGTACGGCATGAGCAGTTCTTC TRBJ2-1 TRBV28 NA NA
CASSDGQNYGYTF TGTGCCAGCAGTGACGGCCAGAACTATGGCTACACCTTC TRBJ1-2 TRBV2 few NA
CASRRQSSGNTIYF TGTGCCAGCAGACGTCAGAGCTCTGGAAACACCATATATTTT TRBJ1-3 TRBV28 NA NA
CASSLAPAFSSTDTQYF TGTGCCAGCAGCTTAGCGCCGGCCTTCTCTAGCACAGATACGCAGTATTTT TRBJ2-3 TRBV7-8 NA NA
CASSQDPGQGGGSNQPQHF TGCGCCAGCAGCCAAGATCCGGGACAGGGTGGTGGTAGCAATCAGCCCCAGCATTTT TRBJ1-5 TRBV4-1 NA TRBD1
CASSSQLTGELFF TGCGCCAGCAGCTCCCAGTTAACCGGGGAGCTGTTTTTT TRBJ2-2 TRBV4-1 NA NA
CASSTLDRVGTQYF TGTGCCAGTAGTACTCTCGACAGGGTGGGGACCCAGTACTTC TRBJ2-5 TRBV19 NA TRBD1
CASSFQRDGFFYTF TGTGCCAGCAGCTTCCAAAGGGACGGGTTCTTTTACACCTTC TRBJ1-2 TRBV11-2 few NA
CASSLMGEPQETQYF TGCGCCAGCAGCTTGATGGGGGAACCCCAAGAGACCCAGTACTTC TRBJ2-5 TRBV5-1 NA NA